This T cell receptor beta chain comes out of a study of cytomegalovirus exposure and HLA in healthy donors. Losses at the gene ends were 5 bases for V and 5 bases for J; bases not matched to a gene: 1. CDR3 size: 14 residues. Germline CDR1 reads SGHTA; CDR2 reads FQGNSA. Of note for this clone: Its matching antigen is unknown.

Study outcomes and limitations: Sequencing likely caused a cluster of highly shared sequence variants.

PCR used 60 Vbeta primers and 13 Jbeta primers. The data were produced by immunoSEQ multiplex PCR, yet TCRdb's version contains in-frame clones alone and is incomplete. The table includes around 160,000 clones, about three quarters detected once. The chain carries TRBV7-2 and TRBJ2-3; 13 nucleotides match TRBD2. Sequenced sample: PBMCs. This TCR was sampled from a woman between 40 and 55 years old in good health and CMV-seropositive. Here the CDR3 DNA reads TGTGCCAGCAGCCGGACTAGCGGGAGAGATACGCAGTATTTT. It yields the protein CASSRTSGRDTQYF.